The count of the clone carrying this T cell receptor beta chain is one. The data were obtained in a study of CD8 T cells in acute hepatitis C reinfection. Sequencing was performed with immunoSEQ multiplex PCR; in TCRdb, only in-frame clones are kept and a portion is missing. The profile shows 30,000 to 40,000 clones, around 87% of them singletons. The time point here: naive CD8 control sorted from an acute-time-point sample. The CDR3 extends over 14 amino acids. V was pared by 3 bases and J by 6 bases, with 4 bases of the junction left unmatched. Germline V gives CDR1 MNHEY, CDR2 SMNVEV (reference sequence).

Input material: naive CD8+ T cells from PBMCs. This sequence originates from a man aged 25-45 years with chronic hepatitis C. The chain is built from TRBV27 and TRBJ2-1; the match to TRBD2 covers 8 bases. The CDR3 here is CASSFPGTSNEQFF. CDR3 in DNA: TGTGCCAGCAGTTTTCCCGGGACTAGCAATGAGCAGTTCTTC.